This T cell receptor (beta chain) is drawn from a study of molecular identifiers for immune sequencing clone quantification. TCRdb re-called the PCR reads with MiXCR, one entry per CDR3 protein. Altogether over 600,000 distinct CDR3 sequences are present, approximately 20% being singletons, with the ten largest covering roughly 0.9%. The ends were cut back, 6 bases at V and 4 bases at J, with 19 bases in the middle. This CDR3 spans 15 amino acids. Germline V gives CDR1 ENHRY, CDR2 SYGVKD. At least ten counts were recorded for this clonotype. The sequence was collected from a human donor in good health. Some libraries in this study had Jurkat cell RNA spiked in. The rearrangement joins TRBV10-3 to TRBJ2-7, with no clear D. Input material: naive CD8+ T cells from blood, with Jurkat cell RNA spiked in. Indicated subset: FACS-sorted CD8+CD4-CCR7+CD45RA+ naive T cells. DNA of the CDR3: TGTGCCATCAGGCCATCCAGACGTGCCGATTACGAGCAGTACTTC. Translating it yields CAIRPSRRADYEQYF.